These 17 T cell receptor beta chains came from one sample sequenced in a study of cytomegalovirus exposure and HLA in healthy donors. Use of 60 Vbeta and 13 Jbeta primers characterized the PCR. TCRdb's table, derived via immunoSEQ multiplex PCR, lists solely in-frame clones and lacks some. The sample lists over 85,000 clones, approximately 83% seen once, with 1.5% to 2% in the top ten. Sequences were obtained from PBMCs. The receptors originated from a man between 40 and 49 years old in good health and CMV-seronegative.

The chain joins TRBV7-3 to TRBJ2-5; D ambiguous. From germline, CDR1 is SGHTA and CDR2 FQGTGA. The CDR3 loop spans 13 amino acids. V was trimmed by 3 bases and J by 5 bases, leaving 10 bases between them. The CDR3 sequence is CASSLNPRETQYF. The DNA of the CDR3 is TGTGCCAGCAGCTTGAACCCCAGGGAGACCCAGTACTTC.

The rearrangement joins TRBV5-1 to TRBJ2-3, with D tentatively TRBD2 (7 bases). Germline CDR1 and CDR2: SGHRS and YFSETQ. CDR3 length equals 19 residues. V lost 0 bases to trimming and J lost 2 bases, with 22 bases between them. The DNA for the CDR3 is TGCGCCAGCAGCTTGGAAGGCGGGGGCCCATATAAGAACACAGATACGCAGTATTTT. Protein: CASSLEGGGPYKNTDTQYF.

This clone appeared once. The gene calls are TRBV2 and TRBJ2-4; D is perhaps TRBD1 (6 bases). CDR1 SNHLY and CDR2 FYNNEI come from the germline V gene. The CDR3 length is 14 residues. Trimming left V 6 bases short and J 6 bases short, with 15 bases between. The CDR3 region is CASRPTGHGNIQYF. CDR3 coding DNA: TGTGCCAGCAGGCCTACAGGGCACGGAAACATTCAGTACTTC.

The V call is TRBV30, the J call TRBJ1-1; 7 nucleotides line up with TRBD1. Trimming cost V 6 bases and J 3 bases; bases outside gene matches: 10. The CDR3 is 14 residues long. Germline CDR1 and CDR2: GTSNPN and SVGIG (reference sequence). The chain's CDR3 is CACTTGAVDTEAFF. The CDR3 DNA reads TGTGCCTGTACAACAGGGGCCGTGGACACTGAAGCTTTCTTT.

The chain is built from TRBV6-1 and TRBJ2-5; 9 bases are a match to TRBD2. From germline, CDR1 is MNHNS and CDR2 SASEGT. CDR3 length: 15 amino acids. Trimming at V came to 8 bases and at J to 0 bases, leaving 7 bases not matched to a gene. The CDR3 protein is CASHRERGDQETQYF. For the CDR3, the DNA is TGTGCCAGCCACCGGGAGCGGGGGGACCAAGAGACCCAGTACTTC.

The chain employs TRBV21-1 and TRBJ1-2; whether TRBD1, the table's D call, matches the DNA was not checked. TRBV21-1 is assigned pseudogene status. The CDR3 loop spans 15 amino acids. CDR3 sequence reads: CASSAGTGGNYGYTF. The DNA of the CDR3 is TGTGCCAGCAGCGCTGGGACAGGGGGTAACTATGGCTACACCTTC.

V gene TRBV30 combines with J gene TRBJ1-1; possibly TRBD1 for D (5 bases). Germline loops: CDR1 GTSNPN, CDR2 SVGIG (reference sequence). CDR3 size: 14 residues. V lost 0 bases, J lost 5 bases, and 13 bases lay in between. The DNA of the CDR3 is TGTGCCTGGAGTGTAACCCAGGGAATTACTGAAGCTTTCTTT. Translation: CAWSVTQGITEAFF.

The chain carries TRBV7-6 and TRBJ1-6, with 8 nucleotides matching TRBD1. This CDR3 has 18 residues. From germline, CDR1 is SGHVS and CDR2 FNYEAQ. V gave up 2 bases and J gave up 10 bases; unmatched junction bases: 16. The DNA for the CDR3 is TGTGCCAGCAGCTTAAGTCCCTCAGGGGGCGGTGTGAAATCACCCCTCCACTTT. Its translation: CASSLSPSGGGVKSPLHF.

This clone was counted once. The chain combines TRBV15 with TRBJ2-2; D is perhaps TRBD2 (5 bases). Germline CDR1 reads LNHNV; CDR2 reads YYDKDF (reference sequence). V lost 5 bases and J 5 bases, leaving 15 bases between the germline ends. This CDR3 region has 15 residues. The CDR3 loop is CATSPRASGTGELFF. CDR3 nucleotide sequence: TGTGCCACCAGCCCCCGGGCGTCGGGAACCGGGGAGCTGTTTTTT.

The table lists this clone with a few counts. The chain employs TRBV27 and TRBJ1-6; D possibly corresponds to TRBD1 (6 bases). The CDR3 spans 16 residues. The germline CDR1 and CDR2 sequences are MNHEY and SMNVEV (reference sequence). The V gene lost 4 bases and the J gene lost 2 bases, with 12 bases spanning the gap. The CDR3 spells CASSSGQPTYNSPLHF. CDR3 sequence (DNA): TGTGCCAGCAGTTCTGGACAGCCAACCTATAATTCACCCCTCCACTTT.

CDR3 bases: TGTGCCAGCAGTTACTCGGGGGGGGCGTCCCAAGAGACCCAGTACTTC. Its translation is CASSYSGGASQETQYF. V and J are TRBV6-5 and TRBJ2-5; maybe TRBD2 (7 bases). The CDR3 loop spans 16 amino acids. The V end lost 0 bases, the J end lost 1 base, and 12 bases lay between the germline ends. Germline V CDR1 and CDR2: MNHEY, SVGAGI.

The chain recombines TRBV7-9 with TRBJ2-3, with D uncertain. Trimming cost V 1 base and J 6 bases, with 5 bases left between them. CDR1 is SEHNR and CDR2 is FQNEAQ in the germline V gene (reference sequence). This CDR3 is 12 amino acids long. As DNA, the CDR3 is TGTGCCAGCAGCTTAGTGCGGGATACGCAGTATTTT. Encoded protein: CASSLVRDTQYF.

The genes are TRBV5-1 and TRBJ1-3, with D possibly being TRBD1 (5 bases). This CDR3 region has 15 residues. Between the trimmed V and J ends, which lost 0 bases and 0 bases, there was a span of 7 bases. The germline CDR1 and CDR2 sequences are SGHRS and YFSETQ. The CDR3 protein is CASSLEGYSGNTIYF. CDR3 DNA sequence: TGCGCCAGCAGCTTGGAGGGGTACTCTGGAAACACCATATATTTT. The variable domain in full, completed from reference TRBV5-1 and TRBJ1-3, reads KAGVTQTPRYLIKTRGQQVTLSCSPISGHRSVSWYQQTPGQGLQFLFEYFSETQRNKGNFPGRFSGRQFSNSRSEMNVSTLELGDSALYLCASSLEGYSGNTIYFGEGSWLTVV.

The chain employs TRBV6-5 and TRBJ1-1, with 10 bases identical to TRBD1. The V gene end was trimmed by 5 bases and the J gene end by 7 bases; junction bases not matched to a gene: 7. Germline V gives CDR1 MNHEY, CDR2 SVGAGI. The CDR3 contains 14 residues. The CDR3 nucleotides are TGTGCCAGCAGTCCCGGGACAGGGGAAATTGAAGCTTTCTTT. Translating it yields CASSPGTGEIEAFF.

This sequence joins TRBV2 and TRBJ2-7; the D gene is possibly TRBD1 (6 bases). The germline V and J ends were trimmed by 4 bases and 7 bases, with 17 bases remaining between them. The length of the CDR3 is 14 residues. Per the germline V gene, CDR1 is SNHLY and CDR2 is FYNNEI. The CDR3 nucleotides are TGTGCCAGCAGTGTAGGCAGGGGAATTACGGAGCAGTACTTC. Translation: CASSVGRGITEQYF.

This chain connects TRBV10-3 to TRBJ1-2, with D possibly matching TRBD1 (6 bases). Germline V lookup: CDR1 ENHRY, CDR2 SYGVKD. This CDR3 is built from 13 residues. V lost 4 bases to trimming and J lost 2 bases, with 8 bases between them. DNA of the CDR3: TGTGCCATCAGTGTACAGGGAAACTATGGCTACACCTTC. Protein sequence: CAISVQGNYGYTF.

V and J are TRBV2 and TRBJ1-1; 9 bases align to TRBD1. CDR1 is SNHLY, CDR2 FYNNEI, per germline. Germline trimming cut 6 bases from V and 1 base from J; bases unmatched to any gene: 3. This CDR3 has 14 residues. The CDR3 DNA reads TGTGCCAGCAGACGACAGGGGGGGAACACTGAAGCTTTCTTT. It translates to CASRRQGGNTEAFF.